This is a list of T cell receptor beta chains from one sample in a study of cytomegalovirus exposure and HLA in healthy donors. Using immunoSEQ multiplex PCR, the repertoire was profiled, and TCRdb retains in-frame clones only, with some absent. The table shows about 130,000 clones, with around three quarters occurring only once. Material: PBMCs. Receptors were obtained from a woman aged 50 to 65 in good health and CMV-seronegative. Each CDR3 is given with its conserved first and last residue. Fields, in order: CDR3 length, V gene, clone size, J gene, D gene, CDR3 protein, CDR3 DNA. The D gene is left open where the match is weak. Clone sizes are given selectively: once, few, many, or a class where the clone is expanded.

>15|TRBV5-6|-|TRBJ1-5|TRBD1
CASSYGTGTNQPQHF
TGTGCCAGCAGCTACGGGACAGGGACAAATCAGCCCCAGCATTTT
>15|TRBV7-3|-|TRBJ1-4|-
CASSLSTDPNEKLFF
TGTGCCAGCAGCTTATCGACAGATCCCAATGAAAAACTGTTTTTT
>15|TRBV11-3|-|TRBJ2-7|TRBD2
CASSLAAGVTYEQYF
TGTGCCAGCAGCTTAGCGGCGGGAGTAACCTACGAGCAGTACTTC
>16|TRBV5-1|-|TRBJ1-3|TRBD1
CASSGTQGAPGNTIYF
TGCGCCAGCAGCGGAACGCAGGGGGCTCCTGGAAACACCATATATTTT
>18|TRBV18|-|TRBJ1-1|-
CASSPYLGQRWGNTEAFF
TGTGCCAGCTCACCTTACCTCGGACAGCGGTGGGGGAACACTGAAGCTTTCTTT
>17|TRBV7-9|-|TRBJ1-1|TRBD1
CASSLSQGSEMNTEAFF
TGTGCCAGCAGCCTGTCACAGGGGTCCGAGATGAACACTGAAGCTTTCTTT
>14|TRBV15|few|TRBJ1-6|-
CATSGSSYNSPLHF
TGTGCCACCAGCGGGAGCTCCTATAATTCACCCCTCCACTTT
>14|TRBV7-9|-|TRBJ2-5|-
CASSLEAEQETQYF
TGTGCCAGCAGCTTAGAAGCGGAACAAGAGACCCAGTACTTC
>20|TRBV4-1|-|TRBJ2-6|TRBD1
CASSQEDRRQGWAGANVLTF
TGCGCCAGCAGCCAAGAAGATAGGAGACAGGGTTGGGCTGGGGCCAACGTCCTGACTTTC
>14|TRBV5-6|once|TRBJ2-7|-
CASSFGTPAYEQYF
TGTGCCAGCAGTTTCGGGACACCCGCCTACGAGCAGTACTTC
>13|TRBV28|-|TRBJ2-5|TRBD2
CASSSSRGGTQYF
TGTGCCAGCAGTTCCAGTCGGGGGGGGACCCAGTACTTC
>14|TRBV25-1|-|TRBJ2-2|-
CASSDTGYTGELFF
TGTGCCAGCAGTGATACAGGGTACACCGGGGAGCTGTTTTTT
>16|TRBV7-2|-|TRBJ1-3|TRBD1
CASSPWDSHIGNTIYF
TGTGCCAGCAGCCCGTGGGACAGCCACATCGGAAACACCATATATTTT
>15|TRBV25-1|-|TRBJ2-5|-
CASSDLTERAETQYF
TGTGCCAGCAGTGACCTGACAGAGCGTGCGGAGACCCAGTACTTC
>18|TRBV4-1|once|TRBJ1-1|TRBD1
CASSQDLRTGKGNTEAFF
TGCGCCAGCAGCCAAGATCTACGGACAGGGAAGGGAAACACTGAAGCTTTCTTT
>15|TRBV19|-|TRBJ2-2|-
CASSIAAINTGELFF
TGTGCCAGTAGTATAGCAGCGATCAACACCGGGGAGCTGTTTTTT
>15|TRBV5-4|-|TRBJ1-1|TRBD1
CASRSGRGRVTEAFF
TGTGCCAGCAGATCGGGAAGGGGGCGGGTCACTGAAGCTTTCTTT
>14|TRBV18|-|TRBJ2-5|-
CASSTRTERETQYF
TGTGCCAGCTCAACCCGGACAGAAAGAGAGACCCAGTACTTC
>15|TRBV29-1|-|TRBJ2-4|-
CSVDSPNGAKNIQYF
TGCAGCGTCGACTCCCCTAATGGGGCCAAAAACATTCAGTACTTC
>17|TRBV7-2|few|TRBJ1-1|TRBD1
CASSLGALQGAHTEAFF
TGTGCCAGCAGCTTAGGGGCCCTCCAGGGGGCCCACACTGAAGCTTTCTTT
>14|TRBV28|-|TRBJ2-5|-
CASRGASSGETQYF
TGTGCCAGCAGGGGGGCCTCCTCCGGGGAGACCCAGTACTTC
>14|TRBV7-9|-|TRBJ2-3|TRBD1
CASSLESGGDTQYF
TGTGCCAGCAGCTTAGAGTCAGGGGGAGATACGCAGTATTTT